Presented here are 17 T cell receptor beta chains from one specimen sequenced in a study of blood T cell repertoires in COVID-19. Sequencing used immunoSEQ multiplex PCR; TCRdb keeps in-frame clones, though not all of them. Counted here are 15,000 to 20,000 clones, nearly 90% occurring once; the ten biggest clones make up about 50%. Source material: peripheral blood. The receptors were sampled from a human donor in a cohort sampled during active COVID-19.

The rearrangement uses TRBV18 and TRBJ2-1, with D uncertain. Trimming left V 3 bases short and J 9 bases short, with 15 bases between. This CDR3 is built from 14 residues. The germline V gene encodes CDR1 KGHSH and CDR2 LQKENI. The CDR3 coding sequence is TGTGCCAGCTCACCCTCCGTCCGAACCGGTGAGCAGTTCTTC. Encoded protein: CASSPSVRTGEQFF.

V is TRBV2 and J is TRBJ2-1; D not certain. The ends were cut back, 1 base at V and 12 bases at J, with 10 bases in the middle. Germline V gene lookup returns CDR1 SNHLY and CDR2 FYNNEI. The CDR3 loop spans 12 amino acids. CDR3 nucleotides: TGTGCCAGCAGTGAAGTGAGGAGTTGGCAGTTCTTC. Translating it yields CASSEVRSWQFF.

The chain links TRBV9 to TRBJ1-1, with D possibly TRBD1 on 5 matching bases. Trimming pared 5 bases from V and 2 bases from J, leaving 16 bases between. The CDR3 totals 15 residues. Per germline, CDR1 SGDLS and CDR2 YYNGEE. CDR3 in amino acids: CASRDPTGVNTEAFF. Written as DNA, the CDR3 is TGTGCCAGCAGGGACCCTACAGGAGTAAACACTGAAGCTTTCTTT. Based on the CDR3 plus reference TRBV9 and TRBJ1-1, the full variable domain is DSGVTQTPKHLITATGQRVTLRCSPRSGDLSVYWYQQSLDQGLQFLIQYYNGEERAKGNILERFSAQQFPDLHSELNLSSLELGDSALYFCASRDPTGVNTEAFFGQGTRLTVV.

The V and J genes are TRBV9 and TRBJ2-1, with a possible D match to TRBD1 (6 bases). Trimming removed 4 bases at V and 0 bases at J, with 14 bases between. Germline values: CDR1 SGDLS, CDR2 YYNGEE. The CDR3 covers 16 residues. For the CDR3, the DNA is TGTGCCAGCAGCTTCCTCGGACAGAGCTCCTACAATGAGCAGTTCTTC. Its translation is CASSFLGQSSYNEQFF. Drawing the rest from reference TRBV9 and TRBJ2-1, the complete variable domain is DSGVTQTPKHLITATGQRVTLRCSPRSGDLSVYWYQQSLDQGLQFLIQYYNGEERAKGNILERFSAQQFPDLHSELNLSSLELGDSALYFCASSFLGQSSYNEQFFGPGTRLTVL.

This chain links TRBV6-6 with TRBJ2-2, with 9 positions matching TRBD2. The V gene's germline CDR1 is MNHNY and CDR2 SVGAGI (reference sequence). Germline trimming cut 0 bases from V and 5 bases from J; bases unmatched to any gene: 4. CDR3 length: 16 residues. CDR3 sequence: CASSYSTSGWTGELFF. CDR3 bases: TGTGCCAGCAGTTACTCCACTAGCGGGTGGACCGGGGAGCTGTTTTTT.

This rearrangement joins TRBV4-2 to TRBJ2-6; possible D gene TRBD2, 6 bases. Germline lookup yields CDR1 LGHNA and CDR2 YNFKEQ. The CDR3 has 16 residues. Trimming cost V 0 bases and J 4 bases, with 10 bases left between them. The DNA for the CDR3 is TGTGCCAGCAGCCAAGATGCGGGGAACGGGGCCAACGTCCTGACTTTC. This sequence encodes CASSQDAGNGANVLTF.

The chain is built from TRBV3-1 (or the pseudogene TRBV3-2) and TRBJ2-7; D might be TRBD2 (7 bases). V gave up 0 bases and J gave up 7 bases, with 13 bases separating them. This CDR3 has 14 residues. Looked up from germline, CDR1 is LGHDT and CDR2 is YNNKEL (reference sequence). This CDR3 is CASSQEGGAKEQYF. For the CDR3, the DNA is TGTGCCAGCAGCCAAGAAGGGGGGGCGAAAGAGCAGTACTTC.

Only a few counts were recorded for this clone. The V gene is TRBV10-3, the J gene TRBJ1-4, with 9 nucleotides matching TRBD1. Germline V gives CDR1 ENHRY, CDR2 SYGVKD. The CDR3 contains 15 residues. V was clipped by 3 bases and J by 8 bases; unmatched bases: 7. CDR3 residues: CAISDPGTGNEKLFF. The CDR3 nucleotides read TGTGCCATCAGTGACCCCGGGACAGGGAACGAAAAACTGTTTTTT.

J is TRBJ2-3 and V is TRBV2; possible D gene TRBD1, 6 bases. The CDR3 length is 14 residues. Germline CDR1 SNHLY, CDR2 FYNNEI. V was shortened by 1 base and J by 7 bases, with 12 bases between the two germline ends. Written as DNA, the CDR3 is TGTGCCAGCAGTGAAGAGGCCAGGGGATATACGCAGTATTTT. Its protein product is CASSEEARGYTQYF.

The chain employs TRBV21-1 and TRBJ1-5. TRBV21-1 is marked as a pseudogene. The length of the CDR3 is 14 residues. The chain's CDR3 is CASSNGEGNQPQHF. The CDR3 DNA is TGTGCCAGCAGCAACGGCGAGGGCAATCAGCCCCAGCATTTT.

The chain uses TRBV7-6 and TRBJ2-3; 7 bases fit TRBD2. This CDR3 is built from 14 residues. V trimming: 2 bases; J trimming: 4 bases; junction bases outside the gene matches: 3. The germline CDR1 and CDR2 sequences are SGHVS and FNYEAQ. CDR3 sequence (DNA): TGTGCCAGCAGCTTAAGACTAGCCCCAGATACGCAGTATTTT. It specifies CASSLRLAPDTQYF.

The chain carries TRBV5-5 and TRBJ1-1, with TRBD1 matching 9 bases. From germline, CDR1 is SGHKS and CDR2 YYEKEE (reference sequence). Trimming cost V 5 bases and J 1 base; bases outside gene matches: 6. There are 15 residues in the CDR3. The CDR3 DNA reads as TGTGCCAGCAGTCCGACAGGGGGACAGAACACTGAAGCTTTCTTT. Its protein product is CASSPTGGQNTEAFF.

V and J are TRBV7-2 and TRBJ2-1; TRBD2 aligns across 10 bases. Germline loops: CDR1 SGHTA, CDR2 FQGNSA. The CDR3 covers 15 residues. With V trimmed by 6 bases and J by 8 bases, 10 bases remained unmatched. The DNA of the CDR3 is TGTGCCAGCAGTAATATAGCGGGGGGATCTGATGAGCAGTTCTTC. Translated: CASSNIAGGSDEQFF.

The V gene is TRBV5-1, the J gene TRBJ2-3, with D hard to call. The CDR3 length is 11 residues. Germline V CDR1 and CDR2: SGHRS, YFSETQ. V was trimmed by 6 bases and J by 2 bases, leaving 4 bases between them. CDR3 bases: TGCGCCAGCACCAACACAGATACGCAGTATTTT. It yields the protein CASTNTDTQYF. Looking up the rest from reference TRBV5-1 and TRBJ2-3 gives the full variable domain: KAGVTQTPRYLIKTRGQQVTLSCSPISGHRSVSWYQQTPGQGLQFLFEYFSETQRNKGNFPGRFSGRQFSNSRSEMNVSTLELGDSALYLCASTNTDTQYFGPGTRLTVL.

V usage is TRBV5-1 and J usage is TRBJ2-3; D not resolved. V was clipped by 0 bases and J by 0 bases, with 5 bases between them. The CDR3 is 14 amino acids. From germline, CDR1 is SGHRS and CDR2 YFSETQ. Written as DNA, the CDR3 is TGCGCCAGCAGCTTGGCTTCTAGCACAGATACGCAGTATTTT. It encodes CASSLASSTDTQYF.

The chain combines TRBV18 with TRBJ2-7, with D tentatively TRBD2 (6 bases). V was shortened by 5 bases and J by 3 bases, with 17 bases between the two germline ends. The germline CDR1 and CDR2 sequences are KGHSH and LQKENI. The CDR3 is 15 amino acids. In DNA, the CDR3 is TGTGCCAGCTCAACTCTCAAGGGAGGAAACTACGAGCAGTACTTC. Translating it yields CASSTLKGGNYEQYF.

The chain couples TRBV3-1 (or the pseudogene TRBV3-2) to TRBJ2-7; 10 nucleotides align to TRBD1. The length of the CDR3 is 15 residues. Germline-derived CDR1 and CDR2 are LGHDT and YNNKEL (reference sequence). Trimming removed 4 bases from V and 0 bases from J; junction bases left unmatched: 3. CDR3 protein: CASSLGTGDSYEQYF. In DNA, the CDR3 is TGTGCCAGCAGCCTAGGGACAGGGGACTCCTACGAGCAGTACTTC.